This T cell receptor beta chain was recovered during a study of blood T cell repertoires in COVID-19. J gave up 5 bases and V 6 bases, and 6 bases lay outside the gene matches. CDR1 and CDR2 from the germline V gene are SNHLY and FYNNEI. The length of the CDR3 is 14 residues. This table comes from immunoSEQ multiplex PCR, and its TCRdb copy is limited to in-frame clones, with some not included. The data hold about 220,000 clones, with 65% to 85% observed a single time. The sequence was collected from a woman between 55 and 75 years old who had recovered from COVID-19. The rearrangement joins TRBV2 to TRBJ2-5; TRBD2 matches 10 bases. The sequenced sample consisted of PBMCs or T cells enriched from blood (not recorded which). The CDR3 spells CASRPAGGPETQYF. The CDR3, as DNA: TGTGCCAGCAGACCAGCGGGGGGGCCTGAGACCCAGTACTTC.